This T cell receptor beta chain originates from a study of control samples from healthy donors and cancer patients. This clone appeared once. TCRdb's table, derived via immunoSEQ multiplex PCR, lists solely in-frame clones and lacks some. The sample carries under 200,000 clones, 91% recorded once. This CDR3 has 12 amino acids. The chain recombines TRBV21-1 with TRBJ2-7; the table assigns TRBD2, which was not confirmed against the DNA. TRBV21-1 is marked as a pseudogene. The source of this sequence is a woman in her twenties or thirties in good health. The sample comprised blood. The CDR3 spells CASSKFGYEQYF. Here the CDR3 DNA reads TGTGCCAGCAGCAAATTCGGCTACGAGCAGTACTTC.